Listed here is a single T cell receptor (beta chain). Antigen specificity is unknown. Using its own MiXCR run on the RT-PCR reads, TCRdb lists one record per CDR3 protein. The repertoire consists of around 750,000 distinct CDR3 sequences, with 21% occurring once and the leading ten covering around 9.6%. This sample is drawn from a study of response to subunit inactivated influenza vaccine. Overall study results and limits: After each seasonal influenza vaccination, few new T cells are recruited, the authors suggested.

V lost 3 bases and J lost 5; bases outside the gene matches: 8. Germline V gene sequence: CDR1 DFQATT, CDR2 SNEGSKA (reference sequence). The CDR3 has 14 amino acids. The rearrangement joins TRBV20-1 to TRBJ1-2, with TRBD1 identical over 8 bases. This TCR was sampled from a man in his fifties or sixties who received an inactivated influenza vaccine. Material: PBMCs from blood, obtained roughly 5 days after vaccination. CDR3 in DNA: TGCAGTGCTAGGATTCTGACAGGGGATTATGGCTACACCTTC. This codes for CSARILTGDYGYTF.